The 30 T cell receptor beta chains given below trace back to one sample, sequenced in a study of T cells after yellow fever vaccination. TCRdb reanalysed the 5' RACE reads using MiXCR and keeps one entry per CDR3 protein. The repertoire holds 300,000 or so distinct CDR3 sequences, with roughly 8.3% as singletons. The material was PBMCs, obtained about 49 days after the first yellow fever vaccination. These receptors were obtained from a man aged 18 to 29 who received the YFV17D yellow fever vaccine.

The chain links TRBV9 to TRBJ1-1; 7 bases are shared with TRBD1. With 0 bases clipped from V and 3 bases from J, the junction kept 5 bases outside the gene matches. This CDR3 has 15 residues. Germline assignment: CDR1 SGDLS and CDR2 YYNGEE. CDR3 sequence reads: CASSVVEGAYTEAFF. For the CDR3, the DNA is TGTGCCAGCAGCGTAGTCGAGGGGGCTTACACTGAAGCTTTCTTT.

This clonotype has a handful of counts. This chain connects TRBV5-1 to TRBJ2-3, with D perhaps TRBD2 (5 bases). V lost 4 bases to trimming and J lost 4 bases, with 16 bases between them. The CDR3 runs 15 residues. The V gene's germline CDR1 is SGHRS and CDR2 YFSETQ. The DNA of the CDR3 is TGCGCCAGCAGCCCCCAAACTAGTCCCTCAGATACGCAGTATTTT. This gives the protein CASSPQTSPSDTQYF.

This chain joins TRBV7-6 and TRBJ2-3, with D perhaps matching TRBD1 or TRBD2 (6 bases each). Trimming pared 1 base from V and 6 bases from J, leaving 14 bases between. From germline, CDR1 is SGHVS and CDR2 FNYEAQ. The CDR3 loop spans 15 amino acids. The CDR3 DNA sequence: TGTGCCAGCAGCTTAGACGTTAGGGGGGAGGATACGCAGTATTTT. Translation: CASSLDVRGEDTQYF. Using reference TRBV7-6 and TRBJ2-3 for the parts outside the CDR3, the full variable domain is GAGVSQSPRYKVTKRGQDVALRCDPISGHVSLYWYRQALGQGPEFLTYFNYEAQQDKSGLPNDRFSAERPEGSISTLTIQRTEQRDSAMYRCASSLDVRGEDTQYFGPGTRLTVL.

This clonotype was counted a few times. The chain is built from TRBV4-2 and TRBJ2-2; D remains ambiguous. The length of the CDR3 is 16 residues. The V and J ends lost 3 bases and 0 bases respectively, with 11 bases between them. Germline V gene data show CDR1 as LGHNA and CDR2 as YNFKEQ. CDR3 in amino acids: CASSQVRTANTGELFF. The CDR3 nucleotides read TGTGCCAGCAGCCAGGTACGGACCGCGAACACCGGGGAGCTGTTTTTT.

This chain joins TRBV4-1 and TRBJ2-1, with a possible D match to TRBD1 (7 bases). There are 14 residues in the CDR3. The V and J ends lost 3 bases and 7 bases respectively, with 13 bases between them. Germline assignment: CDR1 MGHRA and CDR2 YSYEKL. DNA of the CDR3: TGCGCCAGCAGCCAGGCGACAGGGAGGAATGAGCAGTTCTTC. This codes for CASSQATGRNEQFF.

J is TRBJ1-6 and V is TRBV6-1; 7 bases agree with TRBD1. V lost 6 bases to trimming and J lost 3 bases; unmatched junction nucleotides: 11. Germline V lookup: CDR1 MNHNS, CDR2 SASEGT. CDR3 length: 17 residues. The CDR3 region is CASRTQTGLFYNSPLHF. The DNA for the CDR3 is TGTGCCAGCAGAACCCAGACAGGGTTATTCTATAATTCACCCCTCCACTTT.

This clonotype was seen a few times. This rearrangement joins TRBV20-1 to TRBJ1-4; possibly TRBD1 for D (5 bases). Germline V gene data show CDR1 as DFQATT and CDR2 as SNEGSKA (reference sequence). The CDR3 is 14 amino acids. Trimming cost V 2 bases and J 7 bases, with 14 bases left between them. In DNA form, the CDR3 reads TGCAGTGCTAGATGGGGCGGGAGGGGTGAAAAACTGTTTTTT. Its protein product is CSARWGGRGEKLFF.

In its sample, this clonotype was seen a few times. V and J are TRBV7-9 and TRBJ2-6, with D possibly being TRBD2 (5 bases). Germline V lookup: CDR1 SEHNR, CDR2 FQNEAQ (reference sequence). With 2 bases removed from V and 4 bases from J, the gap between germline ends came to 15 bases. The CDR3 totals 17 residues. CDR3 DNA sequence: TGTGCCAGCAGCTTACTGGTTGGAGGTCCGGGGGCCAACGTCCTGACTTTC. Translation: CASSLLVGGPGANVLTF.

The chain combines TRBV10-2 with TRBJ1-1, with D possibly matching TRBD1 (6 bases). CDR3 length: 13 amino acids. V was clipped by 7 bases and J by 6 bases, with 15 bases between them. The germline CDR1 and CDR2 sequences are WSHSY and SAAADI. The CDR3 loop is CASTERGAPEAFF. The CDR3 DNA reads TGCGCCAGCACCGAACGGGGGGCCCCTGAAGCTTTCTTT.

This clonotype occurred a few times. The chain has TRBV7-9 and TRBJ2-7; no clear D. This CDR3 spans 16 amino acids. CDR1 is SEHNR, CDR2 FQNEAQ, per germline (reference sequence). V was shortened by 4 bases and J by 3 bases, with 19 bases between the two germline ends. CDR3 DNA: TGTGCCAGCAGCTCCGATTTGGGGTTCGTAAGCTACGAGCAGTACTTC. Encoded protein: CASSSDLGFVSYEQYF.

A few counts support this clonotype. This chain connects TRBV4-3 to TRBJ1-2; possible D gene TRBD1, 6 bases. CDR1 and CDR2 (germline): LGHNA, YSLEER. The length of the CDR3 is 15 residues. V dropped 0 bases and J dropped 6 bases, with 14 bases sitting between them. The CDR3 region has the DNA TGCGCCAGCAGCCAAGATATCACAGGGTCGGATGGCTACACCTTC. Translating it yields CASSQDITGSDGYTF.

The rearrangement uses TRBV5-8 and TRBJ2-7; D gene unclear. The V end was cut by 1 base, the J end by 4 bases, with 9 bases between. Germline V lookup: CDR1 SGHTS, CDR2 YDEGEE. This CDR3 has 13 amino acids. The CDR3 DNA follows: TGTGCCAGCAGCTTGAGTAGGAAGTACGAGCAGTACGTC. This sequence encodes CASSLSRKYEQYV.

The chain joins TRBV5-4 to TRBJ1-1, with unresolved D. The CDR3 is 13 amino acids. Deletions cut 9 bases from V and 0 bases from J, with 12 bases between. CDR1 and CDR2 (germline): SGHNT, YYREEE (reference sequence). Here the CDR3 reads CATKGSMNTEAFF. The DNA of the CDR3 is TGTGCCACCAAAGGAAGCATGAACACTGAAGCTTTCTTT.

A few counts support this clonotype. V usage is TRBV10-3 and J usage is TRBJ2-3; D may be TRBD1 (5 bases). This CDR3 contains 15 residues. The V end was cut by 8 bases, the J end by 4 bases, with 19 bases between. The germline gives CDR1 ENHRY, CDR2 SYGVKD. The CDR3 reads CAIGAMAGPADTQYF. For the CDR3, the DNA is TGTGCCATCGGGGCTATGGCAGGGCCGGCAGATACGCAGTATTTT.

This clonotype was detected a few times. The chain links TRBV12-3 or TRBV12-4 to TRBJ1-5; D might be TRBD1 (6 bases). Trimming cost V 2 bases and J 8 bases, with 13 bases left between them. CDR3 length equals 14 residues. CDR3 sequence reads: CASSLRRGLEPQHF. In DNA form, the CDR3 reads TGTGCCAGCAGTTTAAGGAGGGGGTTGGAGCCCCAGCATTTT.

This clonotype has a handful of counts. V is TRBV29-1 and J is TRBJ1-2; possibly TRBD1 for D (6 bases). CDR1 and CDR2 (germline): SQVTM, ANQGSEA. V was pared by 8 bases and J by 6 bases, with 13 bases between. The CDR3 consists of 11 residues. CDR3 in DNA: TGCAGCACCCAAGCAGGGGATGGCTACACCTTC. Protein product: CSTQAGDGYTF.

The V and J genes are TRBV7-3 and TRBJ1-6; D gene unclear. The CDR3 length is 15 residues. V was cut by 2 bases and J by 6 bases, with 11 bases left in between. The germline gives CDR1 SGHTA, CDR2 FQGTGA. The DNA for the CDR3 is TGTGCCAGCAGCTTATTTGAGGGATCTAATTCACCCCTCCACTTT. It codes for CASSLFEGSNSPLHF.

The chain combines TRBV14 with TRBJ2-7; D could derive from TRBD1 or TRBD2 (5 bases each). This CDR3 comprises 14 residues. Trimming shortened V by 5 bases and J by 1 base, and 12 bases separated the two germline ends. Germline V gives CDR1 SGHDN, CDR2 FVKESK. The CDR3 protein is CASSAGTVSYEQYV. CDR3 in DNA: TGTGCCAGCAGCGCAGGGACGGTATCCTACGAGCAGTACGTC.

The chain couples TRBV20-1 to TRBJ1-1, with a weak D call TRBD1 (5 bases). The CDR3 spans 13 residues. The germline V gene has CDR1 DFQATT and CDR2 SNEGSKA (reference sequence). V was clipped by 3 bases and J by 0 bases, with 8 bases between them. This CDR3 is CSASGGVNTEAFF. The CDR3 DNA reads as TGCAGTGCTAGCGGGGGGGTGAACACTGAAGCTTTCTTT.

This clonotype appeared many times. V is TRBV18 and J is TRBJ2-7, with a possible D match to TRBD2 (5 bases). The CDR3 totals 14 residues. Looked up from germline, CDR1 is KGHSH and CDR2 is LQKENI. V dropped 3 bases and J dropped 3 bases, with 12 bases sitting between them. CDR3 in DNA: TGTGCCAGCTCACCTCGCGAGGGTGGCTACGAGCAGTACTTC. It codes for CASSPREGGYEQYF.

Here the CDR3 DNA reads TGTGCCAGCAGTTACGGGTACTCACGTGATACGCAGTATTTT. It translates to CASSYGYSRDTQYF. The rearrangement links TRBV6-5 to TRBJ2-3, with no clear D. This CDR3 spans 14 amino acids. V was clipped by 2 bases and J by 6 bases, with 12 bases between them. Germline V lookup: CDR1 MNHEY, CDR2 SVGAGI.

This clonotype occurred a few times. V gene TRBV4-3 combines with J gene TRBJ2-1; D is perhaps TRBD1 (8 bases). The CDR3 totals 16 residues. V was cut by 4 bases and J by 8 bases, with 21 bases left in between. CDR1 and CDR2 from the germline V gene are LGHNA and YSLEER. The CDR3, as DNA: TGCGCCAGCAGCCTTCAGGGGGCTGCGGGGGCCGATGAGCAGTTCTTC. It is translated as CASSLQGAAGADEQFF.

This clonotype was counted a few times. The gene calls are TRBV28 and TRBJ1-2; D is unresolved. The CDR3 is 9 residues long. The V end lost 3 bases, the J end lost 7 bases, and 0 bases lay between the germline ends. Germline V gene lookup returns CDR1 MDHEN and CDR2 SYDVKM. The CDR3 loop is CASSFGYTF. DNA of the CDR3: TGTGCCAGCAGTTTTGGCTACACCTTC.

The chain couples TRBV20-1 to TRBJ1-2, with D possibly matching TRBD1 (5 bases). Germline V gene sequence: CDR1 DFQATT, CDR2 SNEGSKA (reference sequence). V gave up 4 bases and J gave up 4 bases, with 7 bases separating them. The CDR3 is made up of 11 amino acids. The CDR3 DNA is TGCAGTGCTACAGGGCTCTATGGCTACACCTTC. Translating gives CSATGLYGYTF.

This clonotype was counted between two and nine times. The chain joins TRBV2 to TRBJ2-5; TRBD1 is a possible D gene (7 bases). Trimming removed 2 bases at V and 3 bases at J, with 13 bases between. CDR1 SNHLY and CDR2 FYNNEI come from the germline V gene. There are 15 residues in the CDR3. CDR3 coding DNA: TGTGCCAGCAGTGAATGGAGCAGGGGGGAAGAGACCCAGTACTTC. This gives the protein CASSEWSRGEETQYF.

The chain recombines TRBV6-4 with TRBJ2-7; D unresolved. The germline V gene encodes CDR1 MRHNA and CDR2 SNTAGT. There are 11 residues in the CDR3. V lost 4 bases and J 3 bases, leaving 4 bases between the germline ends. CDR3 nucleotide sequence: TGTGCCAGCAGTGTGCACTACGAGCAGTACTTC. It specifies CASSVHYEQYF.

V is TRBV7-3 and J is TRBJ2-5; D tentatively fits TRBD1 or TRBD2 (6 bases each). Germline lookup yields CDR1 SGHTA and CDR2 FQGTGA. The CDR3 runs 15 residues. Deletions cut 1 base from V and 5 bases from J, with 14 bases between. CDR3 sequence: CASSLNPGARETQYF. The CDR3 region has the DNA TGTGCCAGCAGCTTAAATCCGGGGGCGCGTGAGACCCAGTACTTC.

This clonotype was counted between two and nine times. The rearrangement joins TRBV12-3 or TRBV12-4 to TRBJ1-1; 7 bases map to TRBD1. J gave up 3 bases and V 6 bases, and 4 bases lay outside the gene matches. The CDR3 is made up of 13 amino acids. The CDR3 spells CASSPQGHTEAFF. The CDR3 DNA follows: TGTGCCAGCAGCCCACAGGGGCACACTGAAGCTTTCTTT.

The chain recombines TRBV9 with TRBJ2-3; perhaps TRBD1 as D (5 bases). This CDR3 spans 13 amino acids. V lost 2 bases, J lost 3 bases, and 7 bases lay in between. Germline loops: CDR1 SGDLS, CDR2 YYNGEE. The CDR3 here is CASSVQGTDTQYF. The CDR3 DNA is TGTGCCAGCAGCGTGCAGGGAACAGATACGCAGTATTTT. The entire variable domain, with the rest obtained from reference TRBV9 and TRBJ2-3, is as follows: DSGVTQTPKHLITATGQRVTLRCSPRSGDLSVYWYQQSLDQGLQFLIQYYNGEERAKGNILERFSAQQFPDLHSELNLSSLELGDSALYFCASSVQGTDTQYFGPGTRLTVL.

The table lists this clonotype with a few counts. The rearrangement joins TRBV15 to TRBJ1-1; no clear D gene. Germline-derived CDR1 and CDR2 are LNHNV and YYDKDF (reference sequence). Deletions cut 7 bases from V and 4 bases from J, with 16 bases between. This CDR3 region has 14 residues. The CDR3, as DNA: TGTGCCACCAACTCGTGGCCACAGAGCACTGAAGCTTTCTTT. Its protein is CATNSWPQSTEAFF.